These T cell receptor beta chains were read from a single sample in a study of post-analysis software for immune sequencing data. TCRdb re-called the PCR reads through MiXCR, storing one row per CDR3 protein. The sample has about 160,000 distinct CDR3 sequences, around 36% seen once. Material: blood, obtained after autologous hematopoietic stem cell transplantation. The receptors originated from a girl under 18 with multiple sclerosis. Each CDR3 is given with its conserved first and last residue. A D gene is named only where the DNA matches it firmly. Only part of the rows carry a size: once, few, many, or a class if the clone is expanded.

CASSFRPRLAGVGYEQYF,TGTGCCAGCAGCTTCCGACCCCGGCTAGCGGGAGTGGGGTACGAGCAGTACTTC,TRBV13,TRBD2,.,TRBJ2-7
CATSRAGVADTQYF,TGTGCCACCAGTCGAGCGGGAGTCGCAGATACGCAGTATTTT,TRBV24-1,TRBD2,many,TRBJ2-3
CSVRWELGGEQFF,TGCAGTGTAAGGTGGGAGCTCGGGGGTGAGCAGTTCTTC,TRBV20-1,.,few,TRBJ2-1
CAISGASGAGPQETQYF,TGTGCCATCAGTGGGGCTAGCGGGGCGGGCCCTCAAGAGACCCAGTACTTC,TRBV10-3,TRBD2,.,TRBJ2-5
CASSQDLQGDTYEQYF,TGTGCCAGCAGCCAAGATTTACAGGGAGACACCTACGAGCAGTACTTC,TRBV4-2,.,.,TRBJ2-7
CSARGGGTKPSTDTQYF,TGCAGTGCTAGGGGGGGAGGGACTAAACCTAGCACAGATACGCAGTATTTT,TRBV20-1,TRBD2,.,TRBJ2-3
CASSLVGQGTYGYEQYF,TGTGCCAGCAGCTTAGTGGGACAGGGAACTTATGGCTACGAGCAGTACTTC,TRBV7-8,TRBD1,.,TRBJ2-7
CASSPGLAVPYEQYF,TGTGCCAGCAGTCCGGGACTAGCGGTTCCCTACGAGCAGTACTTC,TRBV27,TRBD2,few,TRBJ2-7
CASSLKRETSVPMANEQFF,TGCGCCAGCAGCTTGAAACGAGAGACTAGCGTACCCATGGCGAATGAGCAGTTCTTC,TRBV5-1,TRBD2,.,TRBJ2-1
CSAARTGRSNQPQHF,TGCAGTGCTGCCCGGACGGGACGGAGCAATCAGCCCCAGCATTTT,TRBV20-1,.,few,TRBJ1-5
CASSEYFPAEGATQYF,TGTGCCAGCAGTGAATATTTCCCCGCAGAGGGAGCGACCCAGTACTTC,TRBV25-1,.,.,TRBJ2-5
CASSLQGPNEQFF,TGTGCCAGCAGTTTACAGGGGCCCAATGAGCAGTTCTTC,TRBV6-6,TRBD1,hyperexpanded,TRBJ2-1
CATSRVSDIWGTDTQYF,TGTGCCACCAGCAGAGTTAGCGACATCTGGGGCACAGATACGCAGTATTTT,TRBV15,.,.,TRBJ2-3
CSARGQGSWDYGYTF,TGCAGTGCTAGAGGACAGGGTAGCTGGGACTATGGCTACACCTTC,TRBV20-1,TRBD1,.,TRBJ1-2
CASRGRGFTDTQYF,TGTGCCAGCAGAGGGAGGGGATTCACAGATACGCAGTATTTT,TRBV12-3/TRBV12-4,TRBD2,.,TRBJ2-3
CASSYHRGNEQFF,TGTGCCAGCAGCTACCACAGGGGCAATGAGCAGTTCTTC,TRBV7-8,TRBD1,few,TRBJ2-1
CASSPQVPGLANTGELFF,TGCGCCAGCAGCCCACAGGTTCCGGGACTAGCGAACACCGGGGAGCTGTTTTTT,TRBV4-3,TRBD2,few,TRBJ2-2
CASGGGPLSYNEQFF,TGTGCCAGCGGGGGAGGGCCCCTCTCCTACAATGAGCAGTTCTTC,TRBV6-2/TRBV6-3,TRBD2,.,TRBJ2-1
CSVQGPGDYGYTF,TGCAGCGTCCAGGGACCGGGGGACTATGGCTACACCTTC,TRBV29-1,.,few,TRBJ1-2
CSETDRVPTEAFF,TGCAGCGAGACCGACAGGGTCCCCACTGAAGCTTTCTTT,TRBV29-1,TRBD1,.,TRBJ1-1
CASTSPSNYGYTF,TGTGCCAGCACCTCCCCCTCTAACTATGGCTACACCTTC,TRBV28,.,many,TRBJ1-2
CASSFVPGAAYEQYF,TGTGCCAGCAGCTTCGTCCCGGGAGCGGCCTACGAGCAGTACTTC,TRBV7-2,.,.,TRBJ2-7
CASSDRLAGEQFF,TGTGCCAGCAGCGACAGACTAGCTGGTGAGCAGTTCTTC,TRBV11-2,TRBD2,.,TRBJ2-1
CASSLRQRGEQYF,TGTGCCAGCAGTTTAAGGCAGCGCGGTGAGCAGTACTTC,TRBV12-3/TRBV12-4,.,few,TRBJ2-5
CASSWDRSREQYF,TGTGCCAGCAGTTGGGACAGGTCTCGAGAGCAGTACTTC,TRBV27,TRBD1,few,TRBJ2-7